This T cell receptor beta chain was observed in a study of T cells in narcolepsy. Findings and limits, study-wide: Blood of same and different patients, but not healthy controls, reportedly held recurring autoreactive clonotypes.

The CDR3 runs to 13 residues. CDR1 is MNHEY, CDR2 SVGAGI, per germline. Trimming took 4 bases from V and 6 from J, leaving 10 bases between them. As regards this clone: Its antigen is currently unknown.

The assay was immunoSEQ multiplex PCR, and TCRdb's table has in-frame clones only and misses some. Counted here are under 35,000 clones, over 80% occurring once; the ten biggest clones make up over 0.6%. The sample consisted of memory (CD45RA-) CD4+ T cells from blood. V gene TRBV6-5 combines with J gene TRBJ2-1; D uncertain. The TCR was taken from a human donor in good health. The CDR3: CASSLSKGNEQFF. CDR3 sequence (DNA): TGTGCCAGCAGTTTGTCCAAGGGCAATGAGCAGTTCTTC.